This TCR beta chain was captured by sequencing in a study of T-cell memory formation after mild COVID-19 (dated by TCRdb to the early 2020s). In terms of the full investigation: Most TCR sequence clusters were specific to one of the two donors. Two young, previously healthy adult volunteers, one female and one male, were included in the cohort. T-cell clones expanding and contracting after mild COVID-19 in two donors were tracked by longitudinal TCRalpha and TCRbeta repertoire sequencing. Broad study findings and their caveats: Clones contracting from day 15 to 85 had balanced CD4/CD8 phenotypes, while a second wave expanding from day 15 to 37 was biased towards CD4+. Some responding clones were found in pre-infection memory, which suggests that pre-existing cross-reactive memory T cells took part in the SARS-CoV-2 response. Contracting CD4+ clones turned up mainly in the CM and EM memory subsets, whereas EMRA was where CD8+ clones were enriched. SARS-CoV-2 specificity was not confirmed for the second-wave clones peaking on day 37. Only a couple of mild cases were covered in the study, and larger cohorts including severe cases with pre-infection samples were considered necessary.

Ficoll-Paque density gradient centrifugation was the method used to isolate PBMCs. The germline V gene encodes CDR1 SGHRS and CDR2 YFSETQ. Counted from cysteine to phenylalanine, this CDR3 has 13 amino acids. The entry retains the CDR3 DNA only, 39 bases that are in frame from base 1. The junction shows trimming of 2 bases on V and 8 bases on J, plus 11 bases between the germline ends. TCRdb names Illumina NovaSeq 6000 as the instrument used. TCRalpha and TCRbeta cDNA libraries were constructed by 5'RACE with constant-segment primers, with sample barcodes and unique molecular identifiers being introduced. RNA was extracted from every sample with Trizol reagent. Amplification of the libraries took two PCR steps, and the second step added a second sample barcode plus Illumina TruSeq adapters. Sequencing of libraries was performed on an Illumina NovaSeq with 2 x 150 bp paired-end reads. In the original analysis: The reads were demultiplexed and collapsed into UMI-guided consensus sequences using migec v1.2.7. Using mixcr v2.1.11, the UMI consensuses were aligned to TRA and TRB V and J templates and assembled into clonotypes. A clonotype was counted as expanded or contracted only when both edgeR and NoisET called the clonotype significant, with the noise models trained on biological replicates. For edgeR calls, the cutoffs were a false discovery rate-adjusted p below 0.01 and a log2 fold-change threshold of 1. As an exploratory analysis of dynamics, PCA with hierarchical clustering was applied to max-normalized trajectories of the 1000 most abundant clonotypes. Separately sequenced CD4+ and CD8+ repertoires were used to assign the CD4 or CD8 phenotype of responding clones. The raw public reads went through TCRdb reprocessing: fastp at Q25, MiXCR clone calling, in-frame beta chains kept. Duplicate CDR3 protein sequences are folded into a single record with the most common DNA and genes. TCRdb's processing, not the study's, gives the V and J calls here. The sample profile shows 110,000 or so distinct CDR3 sequences; 22% of them were found once. Approximately 40% of the sample is taken by the ten largest.

This clonotype occurred a few times. Its antigen is unknown. The input lacks base qualities; no much larger clone sits a single base away. Source material: PBMCs or a T cell subset sorted from them (not recorded which). This receptor was taken from a man aged 18-30 years who had mild COVID-19 (a few samples of this study predate the infection). The sample titles of this study are shuffled in the database, so cell type and time point are left out; the donor was told from shared clones. The V and J segments used are TRBV5-1 and TRBJ2-1; a tentative D match to TRBD2 spans 5 bases. For the CDR3, the sequence is CASSFPGRDEQFF. DNA sequence: TGCGCCAGCAGCTTTCCCGGGCGGGATGAGCAGTTCTTC. With all but the CDR3 taken from the reference TRBV5-1 and TRBJ2-1 genes, the full variable domain is: KAGVTQTPRYLIKTRGQQVTLSCSPISGHRSVSWYQQTPGQGLQFLFEYFSETQRNKGNFPGRFSGRQFSNSRSEMNVSTLELGDSALYLCASSFPGRDEQFFGPGTRLTVL.